The TCR beta chain under discussion was sequenced for a study of post-analysis software for immune sequencing data. Germline V gene data show CDR1 as DFQATT and CDR2 as SNEGSKA (reference sequence). This CDR3 spans 13 amino acids. Trimming at V came to 8 bases and at J to 6 bases, leaving 9 bases not matched to a gene. The TCR beta cDNA libraries carried unique molecular identifiers. Via MiXCR, TCRdb re-called the PCR reads, giving one row per CDR3 protein. The sample holds 450,000 or so distinct CDR3 sequences, approximately 46% seen once. This clonotype was recorded once. Its antigen is still unknown. Findings and caveats of the study: Included in a set of roughly 5 TRBV segments more frequent in patients than controls were TRBV5-6, TRBV5-1 and TRBV20-1.

This receptor was obtained from a girl aged 10-17 years with multiple sclerosis. The sample consisted of blood. V and J are TRBV20-1 and TRBJ2-7; TRBD2 matches at 11 bases. The DNA of the CDR3 is TGCAGTCCTAACGGGCTAGCGGGAGGCGAGCAGTACTTC. This translates into CSPNGLAGGEQYF.